This is a list of T cell receptor beta chains from one sample in a study of blood T cell repertoires in COVID-19. Sequencing used immunoSEQ multiplex PCR; TCRdb keeps in-frame clones, though not all of them. The sample holds about 270,000 clones, 81% seen once. Source material: peripheral blood. The receptors here all came from a woman aged 60-75 years with active or convalescent COVID-19. CDR3s include the opening cysteine and the closing phenylalanine or tryptophan. The D gene is left open where the match is weak. Rows may omit the clone size; those that give it use once, few, many or a size class.

TRBJ2-6,TRBV18,NA,17,NA,CASSRGGGLVGANVLTF,TGTGCCAGCTCACGAGGGGGGGGCCTCGTTGGGGCCAACGTCCTGACTTTC
TRBJ1-2,TRBV6-5,NA,13,NA,CASRPGVIEGYTF,TGTGCCAGCCGCCCAGGGGTAATCGAGGGCTACACCTTC
TRBJ1-2,TRBV5-1,TRBD1,13,NA,CASRDREVNGYTF,TGCGCCAGCCGGGACAGGGAGGTTAATGGCTACACCTTC
TRBJ2-1,TRBV4-2,TRBD2,17,few,CASSRSLSGGAYNEQFF,TGTGCCAGCAGCCGTAGTCTTAGCGGGGGGGCTTACAATGAGCAGTTCTTC
TRBJ2-2,TRBV3-1/TRBV3-2,TRBD2,18,few,CASSRGLAGGRDTGELFF,TGTGCCAGCAGCCGAGGACTAGCGGGGGGGCGAGACACCGGGGAGCTGTTTTTT
TRBJ1-2,TRBV19,NA,14,NA,CASTAGGEEYGYTF,TGTGCCAGTACAGCCGGGGGGGAAGAGTATGGCTACACCTTC
TRBJ1-5,TRBV6-5,NA,15,NA,CASSYAGVANQPQHF,TGTGCCAGCAGTTACGCAGGGGTGGCGAATCAGCCCCAGCATTTT
TRBJ1-3,TRBV7-2,TRBD1,15,NA,CASSLATGGRNTIYF,TGTGCCAGCAGCTTGGCTACAGGGGGCCGAAACACCATATATTTT
TRBJ1-2,TRBV19,NA,16,NA,CATNIGAPDPNYGYTF,TGTGCCACTAATATAGGGGCGCCTGACCCTAACTATGGCTACACCTTC
TRBJ1-5,TRBV5-6,NA,11,NA,CASTSNQPQHF,TGTGCCAGCACCTCTAATCAGCCCCAGCATTTT
TRBJ1-2,TRBV5-3,TRBD1,15,NA,CARSSLTGAGYGYTF,TGTGCCAGAAGCAGCCTGACAGGGGCCGGGTATGGCTACACCTTC
TRBJ2-2,TRBV19,TRBD1,17,once,CASRKRPGQLNTGELFF,TGTGCCAGTAGGAAAAGACCGGGACAGCTGAACACCGGGGAGCTGTTTTTT
TRBJ1-2,TRBV27,TRBD1,15,NA,CASSARDRGYQGYTF,TGTGCCAGCAGTGCTCGGGACAGGGGATATCAAGGCTACACCTTC
TRBJ2-4,TRBV5-1,NA,15,NA,CASSLAVTSRDIQYF,TGCGCCAGCAGCTTGGCGGTTACTAGCAGGGACATTCAGTACTTC
TRBJ2-7,TRBV27,NA,13,NA,CASRERGSYEQYF,TGTGCCAGCAGGGAAAGGGGCTCCTACGAGCAGTACTTC
TRBJ2-1,TRBV5-8,TRBD2,14,NA,CASSFSGGANEQFF,TGTGCCAGCAGCTTCAGCGGGGGGGCCAATGAGCAGTTCTTC
TRBJ1-2,TRBV28,TRBD1,15,NA,CASRTGAPRGDGYTF,TGTGCCAGCAGGACAGGGGCCCCACGCGGAGATGGCTACACCTTC
TRBJ2-7,TRBV5-1,TRBD1,15,NA,CASSLRDRSSYEQYF,TGCGCCAGCAGCTTGCGGGACAGGAGCTCCTACGAGCAGTACTTC
TRBJ1-2,TRBV4-1,NA,14,few,CASSQGETNYGYTF,TGCGCCAGCAGCCAAGGGGAGACTAACTATGGCTACACCTTC
TRBJ1-2,TRBV5-1,TRBD1,13,NA,CASSPGTDDGYTF,TGCGCCAGCAGCCCCGGGACAGACGATGGCTACACCTTC
TRBJ2-1,TRBV5-1,NA,14,NA,CASSTTHPNNEQFF,TGCGCCAGCAGCACTACTCACCCCAACAATGAGCAGTTCTTC
TRBJ2-5,TRBV7-8,NA,17,once,CASSPIRRDTPQETQYF,TGTGCCAGCAGCCCGATCCGACGGGACACCCCACAAGAGACCCAGTACTTC
TRBJ1-6,TRBV15,NA,14,NA,CATSRAGPNSPLHF,TGTGCCACCAGCAGGGCTGGGCCTAATTCACCCCTCCACTTT
TRBJ2-3,TRBV5-4,NA,11,NA,CASSPGNTQYF,TGTGCCAGCAGCCCAGGGAATACGCAGTATTTT
TRBJ1-5,TRBV6-1,NA,15,NA,CASSDVGARNQPQHF,TGTGCCAGCAGTGATGTGGGGGCTCGGAATCAGCCCCAGCATTTT
TRBJ2-5,TRBV18,NA,17,NA,CASSPSSAGAGLETQYF,TGTGCCAGCTCGCCATCCTCGGCAGGGGCCGGACTAGAGACCCAGTACTTC
TRBJ1-4,TRBV29-1,TRBD1,12,NA,CSVWTGVEKLFF,TGCAGCGTCTGGACAGGGGTGGAAAAACTGTTTTTT
TRBJ1-2,TRBV6-5,TRBD1,15,NA,CASSSPGQSNYGYTF,TGTGCCAGCAGTTCCCCGGGACAGTCTAACTATGGCTACACCTTC
TRBJ1-3,TRBV6-5,NA,13,NA,CASSRTVGNTIYF,TGTGCCAGCAGTCGGACTGTTGGAAACACCATATATTTT
TRBJ2-1,TRBV10-3,NA,13,NA,CAISWPPSDEQFF,TGTGCCATCAGTTGGCCCCCCTCCGATGAGCAGTTCTTC
TRBJ1-3,TRBV2,TRBD1,14,NA,CASTTGATGNTIYF,TGTGCCAGCACAACAGGGGCTACTGGAAACACCATATATTTT
TRBJ1-1,TRBV10-2,NA,13,few,CASRDLQATEAFF,TGCGCCAGCAGGGATCTTCAGGCCACTGAAGCTTTCTTT
TRBJ1-2,TRBV7-8,NA,17,once,CASSLAGSGAGAYGYTF,TGTGCCAGCAGCTTAGCGGGAAGCGGGGCTGGTGCCTATGGCTACACCTTC
TRBJ2-7,TRBV5-1,TRBD1,16,NA,CASSRISTGTSYEQYF,TGCGCCAGCAGCCGGATATCGACAGGGACCTCCTACGAGCAGTACTTC
TRBJ2-5,TRBV9,TRBD1,16,once,CASSAGPGTGGETQYF,TGTGCCAGCAGCGCAGGCCCCGGGACAGGGGGAGAGACCCAGTACTTC
TRBJ1-6,TRBV5-1,NA,15,NA,CASSFATGRESPLHF,TGCGCCAGCAGCTTTGCGACAGGACGGGAATCACCCCTCCACTTT
TRBJ2-3,TRBV24-1,TRBD1,15,NA,CATSEIQGAADTQYF,TGTGCCACCAGTGAGATTCAGGGGGCCGCAGATACGCAGTATTTT
TRBJ1-2,TRBV30,NA,14,few,CAWNLNRDVHGYTF,TGTGCCTGGAACCTTAACAGGGATGTCCATGGCTACACCTTC
TRBJ2-5,TRBV20-1,NA,11,NA,CSTQGSRAQYF,TGCAGTACCCAGGGGTCGCGGGCCCAGTACTTC
TRBJ2-1,TRBV13,NA,14,NA,CASGGTSSYNEQFF,TGTGCCAGCGGGGGGACCAGCTCCTACAATGAGCAGTTCTTC
TRBJ1-6,TRBV6-5,TRBD1,14,NA,CASSPGTGFAPLHF,TGTGCCAGCAGCCCCGGGACAGGGTTTGCACCCCTCCACTTT
TRBJ2-3,TRBV7-8,NA,12,NA,CASSSWQDTQYF,TGTGCCAGCAGCTCCTGGCAAGATACGCAGTATTTT
TRBJ1-2,TRBV2,NA,16,once,CASPSNPGQANYGYTF,TGTGCCAGCCCCTCTAATCCGGGACAAGCCAACTATGGCTACACCTTC
TRBJ2-6,TRBV28,TRBD1,17,once,CASSWTGVSSGANVLTF,TGTGCCAGCAGCTGGACAGGGGTCAGCTCTGGGGCCAACGTCCTGACTTTC
TRBJ2-7,TRBV7-2,TRBD1,16,NA,CASSLSGTASSYEQYF,TGTGCCAGCAGCTTAAGTGGGACAGCCTCTTCCTACGAGCAGTACTTC
TRBJ1-1,TRBV27,NA,14,NA,CASSLNRRLTEAFF,TGTGCCAGCAGTTTAAACAGAAGGTTAACTGAAGCTTTCTTT
TRBJ2-3,TRBV11-2,NA,17,NA,CASRIIFLDSGTDTQYF,TGTGCCAGCCGAATCATTTTTTTGGACAGCGGCACAGATACGCAGTATTTT
TRBJ1-6,TRBV19,TRBD1,15,NA,CASSALTGAGSPLHF,TGTGCCAGTAGTGCCCTCACAGGGGCTGGTTCACCCCTCCACTTT
TRBJ1-2,TRBV1,NA,14,few,CTSSQDGTTYGYTF,TGCACCAGCAGCCAAGACGGGACTACATATGGCTACACCTTC
TRBJ1-5,TRBV9,NA,17,once,CASSVVDRPFSNQPQHF,TGTGCCAGCAGCGTAGTTGACAGGCCTTTTAGCAATCAGCCCCAGCATTTT
TRBJ1-5,TRBV5-1,NA,14,NA,CASSLGTGNQPQHF,TGCGCCAGCAGCTTGGGTACTGGCAATCAGCCCCAGCATTTT
TRBJ1-1,TRBV14,TRBD1,14,NA,CASSQGTGRAEAFF,TGTGCCAGCAGCCAAGGGACAGGGAGGGCTGAAGCTTTCTTT
TRBJ2-7,TRBV11-2,NA,14,NA,CASSSTGRAYEQYF,TGTGCCAGCAGCTCTACAGGAAGGGCCTACGAGCAGTACTTC
TRBJ1-5,TRBV19,NA,14,NA,CASTLVGRVQPQHF,TGTGCCAGTACCCTCGTCGGGAGGGTTCAGCCCCAGCATTTT
TRBJ1-6,TRBV19,NA,17,NA,CASAGGGPGGGGSPLHF,TGTGCCAGTGCCGGAGGAGGCCCGGGCGGCGGAGGTTCACCCCTCCACTTT